One sample yielded the 7 T cell receptor beta chains listed below, sequenced in a study of cytomegalovirus exposure and HLA in healthy donors. The study ran its PCR with 60 Vbeta and 13 Jbeta primers. Assay: immunoSEQ multiplex PCR; the TCRdb copy retains only in-frame clones and omits some. Found here are about 190,000 clones, about four fifths of them singletons; the top ten hold more than 1.5%. Input material: PBMCs. The receptors originated from a man aged 40-49 years in good health and CMV-seropositive.

The V call is TRBV10-1, the J call TRBJ2-2; TRBD1 might be the D (6 bases). The germline V gene has CDR1 WNHNN and CDR2 SYGVQD (reference sequence). Trimming stripped 5 bases from V and 4 bases from J, with 14 bases between. This CDR3 is built from 15 residues. For the CDR3, the DNA is TGCGCCAGCAGTTCCCTGGGGGCGAGCACCGGGGAGCTGTTTTTT. This codes for CASSSLGASTGELFF.

This clone turned up a few times. The V and J genes are TRBV19 and TRBJ1-2; TRBD1 agrees at 9 bases. This CDR3 is built from 12 residues. CDR1 is LNHDA and CDR2 is SQIVND in the germline V gene (reference sequence). J gave up 6 bases and V 10 bases, and 6 bases lay outside the gene matches. The CDR3 sequence: CATRTGDNGYTF. The CDR3 region has the DNA TGTGCCACCCGGACAGGGGACAATGGCTACACCTTC.

This clone occurred once. The chain is built from TRBV19 and TRBJ1-5, with D unclear. The CDR3 covers 14 residues. Trimming pared 7 bases from V and 1 base from J, leaving 11 bases between. Germline V CDR1 and CDR2: LNHDA, SQIVND (reference sequence). The CDR3 nucleotides read TGTGCCAGTAAGACAAGGAACAGCAATCAGCCCCAGCATTTT. Residues: CASKTRNSNQPQHF. The full variable domain, completed using reference TRBV19 and TRBJ1-5, is DGGITQSPKYLFRKEGQNVTLSCEQNLNHDAMYWYRQDPGQGLRLIYYSQIVNDFQKGDIAEGYSVSREKKESFPLTVTSAQKNPTAFYLCASKTRNSNQPQHFGDGTRLSIL.

This rearrangement joins TRBV5-4 to TRBJ2-1; 8 bases fit TRBD2. The germline V gene has CDR1 SGHNT and CDR2 YYREEE (reference sequence). The V segment lost 1 base and the J segment 2 bases; nucleotides outside the gene matches: 2. This CDR3 region has 15 residues. In DNA, the CDR3 is TGTGCCAGCAGCTTGCGGCGGGAGGCCTACAATGAGCAGTTCTTC. Translated: CASSLRREAYNEQFF.

The rearrangement links TRBV7-2 to TRBJ1-5, with TRBD1 identical over 12 bases. Germline lookup yields CDR1 SGHTA and CDR2 FQGNSA. V lost 1 base and J lost 7; bases outside the gene matches: 11. The length of the CDR3 is 18 residues. This CDR3 reads CASSLVFWDRGLGQPQHF. CDR3 in DNA: TGTGCCAGCAGCTTAGTCTTTTGGGACAGGGGGCTGGGGCAGCCCCAGCATTTT.

The rearrangement links TRBV5-5 to TRBJ1-1; D call uncertain. In germline, CDR1 is SGHKS, CDR2 YYEKEE (reference sequence). V dropped 9 bases and J dropped 4 bases, with 19 bases sitting between them. There are 14 residues in the CDR3. The CDR3 is CATGWSPTPTEAFF. The CDR3 coding sequence is TGTGCCACTGGGTGGAGTCCAACGCCCACTGAAGCTTTCTTT.

The V call is TRBV7-3, the J call TRBJ2-2; the D gene is possibly TRBD2 (5 bases). The CDR3 sequence is 13 residues long. Germline V gives CDR1 SGHTA, CDR2 FQGTGA. Trimming removed 5 bases at V and 9 bases at J, with 13 bases between. The DNA of the CDR3 is TGTGCCAGCAGCCCCGGGGTGGGCCGGGAGCTGTTTTTT. Translating gives CASSPGVGRELFF.